This T cell receptor (beta chain) appears in the sequencing data of a study of blood T cell repertoires in COVID-19. As for the study in general: COVID-19 samples, acute and convalescent, were from the United States, Italy and Spain. Sources were T cells, B-cell-depleted T cells, or PBMCs; the material itself was cDNA or gDNA.

Germline CDR1 is SGHVS and CDR2 is FNYEAQ. CDR3 length equals 14 residues. Trimming stripped 4 bases from V and 6 bases from J, with 15 bases between. In the authors' methods: For nucleated cells, counts were estimated from reference gene primer amplification. Here immunoSEQ multiplex PCR was the method, and the copy in TCRdb shows in-frame clones only, minus some. V and J calls and clone size come straight from that table; D and trimming were deduced from the DNA. The sample contains roughly 170,000 clones, 80% to 90% of which appear only once. Specimen: peripheral blood. The TCR sequence derives from a man between 65 and 79 years old with active or convalescent COVID-19. This chain links TRBV7-6 with TRBJ1-2, with D tentatively TRBD1 (6 bases). CDR3 residues: CASSSYGGANGYTF. In DNA form, the CDR3 reads TGTGCCAGCAGCTCTTATGGGGGGGCGAATGGCTACACCTTC.